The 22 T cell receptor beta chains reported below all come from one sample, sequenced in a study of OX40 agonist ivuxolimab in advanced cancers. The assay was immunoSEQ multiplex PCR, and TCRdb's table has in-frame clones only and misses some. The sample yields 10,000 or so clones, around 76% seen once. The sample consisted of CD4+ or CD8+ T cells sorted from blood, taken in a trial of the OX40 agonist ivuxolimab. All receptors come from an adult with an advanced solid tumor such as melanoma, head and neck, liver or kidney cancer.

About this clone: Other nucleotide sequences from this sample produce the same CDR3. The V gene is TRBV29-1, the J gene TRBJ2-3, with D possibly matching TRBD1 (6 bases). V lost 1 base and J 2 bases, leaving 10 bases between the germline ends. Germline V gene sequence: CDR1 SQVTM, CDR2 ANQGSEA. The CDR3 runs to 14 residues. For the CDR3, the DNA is TGCAGCGTTGAAGGTCAGGGGTACACAGATACGCAGTATTTT. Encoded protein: CSVEGQGYTDTQYF.

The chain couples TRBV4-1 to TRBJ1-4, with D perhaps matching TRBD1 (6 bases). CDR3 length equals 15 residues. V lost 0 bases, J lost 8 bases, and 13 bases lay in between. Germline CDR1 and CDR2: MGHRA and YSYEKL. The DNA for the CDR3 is TGCGCCAGCAGCCAAGAACAGGGCTTGAGAGAAAAACTGTTTTTT. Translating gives CASSQEQGLREKLFF.

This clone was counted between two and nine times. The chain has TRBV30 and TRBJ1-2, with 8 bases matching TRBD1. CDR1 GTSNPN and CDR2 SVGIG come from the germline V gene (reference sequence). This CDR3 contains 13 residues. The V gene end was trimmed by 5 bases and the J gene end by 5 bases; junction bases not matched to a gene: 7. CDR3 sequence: CAWGLGQAYGYTF. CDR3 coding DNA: TGTGCCTGGGGCTTGGGACAGGCTTATGGCTACACCTTC.

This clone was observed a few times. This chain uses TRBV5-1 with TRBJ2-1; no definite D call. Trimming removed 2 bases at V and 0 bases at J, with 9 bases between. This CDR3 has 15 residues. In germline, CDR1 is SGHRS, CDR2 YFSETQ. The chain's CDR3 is CASSFERISYNEQFF. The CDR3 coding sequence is TGCGCCAGCAGCTTTGAAAGGATCTCCTACAATGAGCAGTTCTTC.

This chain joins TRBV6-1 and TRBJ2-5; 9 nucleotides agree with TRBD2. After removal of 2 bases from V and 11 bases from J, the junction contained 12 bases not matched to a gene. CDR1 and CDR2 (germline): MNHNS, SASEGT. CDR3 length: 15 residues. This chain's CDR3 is CASSERIAGVYEQYF. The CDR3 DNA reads TGTGCCAGCAGTGAAAGGATAGCGGGAGTCTATGAGCAGTACTTC.

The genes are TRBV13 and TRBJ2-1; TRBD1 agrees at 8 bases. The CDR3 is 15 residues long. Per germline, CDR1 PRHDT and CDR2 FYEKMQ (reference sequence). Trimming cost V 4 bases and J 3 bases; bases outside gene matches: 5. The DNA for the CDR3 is TGTGCCAGCAGCTCCGGACAGGGTGGCTACAATGAGCAGTTCTTC. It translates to CASSSGQGGYNEQFF.

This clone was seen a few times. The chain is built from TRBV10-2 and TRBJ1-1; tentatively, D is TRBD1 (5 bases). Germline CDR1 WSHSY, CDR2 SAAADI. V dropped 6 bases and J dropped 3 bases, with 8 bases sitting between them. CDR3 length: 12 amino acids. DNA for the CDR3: TGCGCCAGCAGCGCGGGACACACTGAAGCTTTCTTT. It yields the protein CASSAGHTEAFF.

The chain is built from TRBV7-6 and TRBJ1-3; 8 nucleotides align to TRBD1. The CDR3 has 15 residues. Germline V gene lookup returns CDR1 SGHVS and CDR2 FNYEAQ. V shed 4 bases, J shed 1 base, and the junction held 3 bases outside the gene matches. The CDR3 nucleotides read TGTGCCAGCAGCTCCGACAGGGGATCTGGAAACACCATATATTTT. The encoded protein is CASSSDRGSGNTIYF.

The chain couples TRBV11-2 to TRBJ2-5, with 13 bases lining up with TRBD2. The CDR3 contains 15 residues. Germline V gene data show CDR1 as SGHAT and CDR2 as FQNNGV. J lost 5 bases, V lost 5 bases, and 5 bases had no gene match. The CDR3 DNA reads TGTGCCAGCAGCCACGGGACTAGCGGGAAGGAGACCCAGTACTTC. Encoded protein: CASSHGTSGKETQYF.

This chain's CDR3 is CASSQSRSRGAYTEAFF. CDR3 coding DNA: TGCGCCAGCAGTCAATCGAGATCACGCGGGGCCTACACTGAAGCTTTCTTT. This sequence joins TRBV23-1 and TRBJ1-1; D perhaps matches TRBD1 (5 bases). TRBV23-1 is an ORF for which the function is uncertain. V lost 0 bases and J lost 3, with 17 bases in between. The CDR3 runs 17 residues.

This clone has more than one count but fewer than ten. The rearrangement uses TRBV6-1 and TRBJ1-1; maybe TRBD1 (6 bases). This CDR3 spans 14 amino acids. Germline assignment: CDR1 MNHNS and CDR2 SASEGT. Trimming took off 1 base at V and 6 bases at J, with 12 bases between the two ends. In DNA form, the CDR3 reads TGTGCCAGCAGTGAAGGATGGCCAGGGGCTGAAGCTTTCTTT. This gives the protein CASSEGWPGAEAFF.

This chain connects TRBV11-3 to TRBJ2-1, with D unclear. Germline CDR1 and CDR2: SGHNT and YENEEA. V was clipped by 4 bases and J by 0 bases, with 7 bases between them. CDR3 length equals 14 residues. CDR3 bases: TGTGCCAGCAGCTCCTGGAGCTCCTACAATGAGCAGTTCTTC. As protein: CASSSWSSYNEQFF.

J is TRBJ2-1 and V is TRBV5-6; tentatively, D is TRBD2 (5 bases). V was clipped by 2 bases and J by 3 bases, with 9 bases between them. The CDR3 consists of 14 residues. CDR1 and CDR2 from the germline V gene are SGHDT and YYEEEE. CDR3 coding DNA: TGTGCCAGCAGCTTAGCGGTAGTCTACAATGAGCAGTTCTTC. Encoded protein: CASSLAVVYNEQFF.

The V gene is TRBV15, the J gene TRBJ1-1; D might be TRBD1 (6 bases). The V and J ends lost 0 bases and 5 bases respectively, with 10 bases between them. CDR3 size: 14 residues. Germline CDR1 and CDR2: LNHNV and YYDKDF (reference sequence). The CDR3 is CATSREGGMTEAFF. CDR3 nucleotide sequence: TGTGCCACCAGCAGAGAAGGGGGAATGACTGAAGCTTTCTTT.

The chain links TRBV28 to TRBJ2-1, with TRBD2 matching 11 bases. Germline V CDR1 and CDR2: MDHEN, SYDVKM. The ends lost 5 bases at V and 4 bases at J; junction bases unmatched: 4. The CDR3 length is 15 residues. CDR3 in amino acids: CASSPIAGGYNEQFF. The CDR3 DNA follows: TGTGCCAGCAGTCCCATAGCGGGGGGGTACAATGAGCAGTTCTTC.

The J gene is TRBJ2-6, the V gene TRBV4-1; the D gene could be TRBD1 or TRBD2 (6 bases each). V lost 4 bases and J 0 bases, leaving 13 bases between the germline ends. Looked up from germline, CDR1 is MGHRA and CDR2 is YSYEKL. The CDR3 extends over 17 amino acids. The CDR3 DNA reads TGCGCCAGCAGCCCCCGGGGGCCGCTCTCTGGGGCCAACGTCCTGACTTTC. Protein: CASSPRGPLSGANVLTF.

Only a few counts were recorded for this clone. For the CDR3, the DNA is TGTGCCAGCAGTTATTTCAGGACTGGGGCCAAAAACATTCAGTACTTC. It translates to CASSYFRTGAKNIQYF. This chain uses TRBV6-5 with TRBJ2-4, with a weak D call TRBD2 (5 bases). The CDR3 loop spans 16 amino acids. Germline CDR1 MNHEY, CDR2 SVGAGI. V was cut by 3 bases and J by 1 base, with 13 bases left in between.

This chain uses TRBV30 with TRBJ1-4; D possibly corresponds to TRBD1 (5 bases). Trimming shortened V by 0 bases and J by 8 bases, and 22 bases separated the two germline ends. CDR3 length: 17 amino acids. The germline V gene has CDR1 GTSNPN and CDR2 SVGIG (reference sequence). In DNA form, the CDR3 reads TGTGCCTGGAGTGTAGGGGTCGCAACGGGAGGGAAGGAAAAACTGTTTTTT. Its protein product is CAWSVGVATGGKEKLFF.

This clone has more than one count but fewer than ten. The CDR3 loop reads CASSLEGGRFYEQYF. The CDR3 region has the DNA TGTGCCAGCAGCTTAGAAGGCGGGAGGTTCTACGAGCAGTACTTC. The chain employs TRBV7-6 and TRBJ2-7; 8 positions agree with TRBD2. The germline gives CDR1 SGHVS, CDR2 FNYEAQ. V was clipped by 1 base and J by 3 bases; unmatched bases: 5. The length of the CDR3 is 15 residues.

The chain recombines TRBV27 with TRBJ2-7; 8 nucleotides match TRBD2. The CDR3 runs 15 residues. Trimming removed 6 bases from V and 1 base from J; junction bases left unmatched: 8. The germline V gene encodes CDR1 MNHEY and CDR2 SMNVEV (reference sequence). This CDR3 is CASSTGGGRSYEQYF. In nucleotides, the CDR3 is TGTGCCAGCAGCACGGGGGGCGGGAGGTCCTACGAGCAGTACTTC.

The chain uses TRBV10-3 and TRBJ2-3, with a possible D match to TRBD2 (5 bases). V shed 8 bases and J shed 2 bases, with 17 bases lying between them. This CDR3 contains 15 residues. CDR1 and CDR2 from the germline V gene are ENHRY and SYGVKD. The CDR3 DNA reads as TGTGCCATCGCTAGCTCTGGGGTGTACACAGATACGCAGTATTTT. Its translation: CAIASSGVYTDTQYF.

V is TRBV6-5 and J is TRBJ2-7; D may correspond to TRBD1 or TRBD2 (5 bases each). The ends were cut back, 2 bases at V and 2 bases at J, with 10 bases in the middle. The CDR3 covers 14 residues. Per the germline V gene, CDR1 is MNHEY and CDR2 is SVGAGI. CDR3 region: CASSYGDGPYEQYF. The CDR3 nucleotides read TGTGCCAGCAGTTACGGGGACGGCCCCTACGAGCAGTACTTC.